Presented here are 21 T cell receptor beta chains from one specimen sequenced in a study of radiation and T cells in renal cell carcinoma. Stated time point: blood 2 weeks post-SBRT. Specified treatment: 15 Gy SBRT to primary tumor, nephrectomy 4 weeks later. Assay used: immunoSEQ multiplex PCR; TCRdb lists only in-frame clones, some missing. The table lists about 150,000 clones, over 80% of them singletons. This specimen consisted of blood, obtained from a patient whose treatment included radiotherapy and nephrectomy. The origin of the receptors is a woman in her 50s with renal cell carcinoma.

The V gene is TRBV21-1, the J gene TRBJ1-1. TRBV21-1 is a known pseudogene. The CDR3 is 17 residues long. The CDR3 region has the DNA TGTGCCAGCAGCAAAGATCTCGACCGGGAACAACGCACTGAAGCTTTCTTT. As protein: CASSKDLDREQRTEAFF.

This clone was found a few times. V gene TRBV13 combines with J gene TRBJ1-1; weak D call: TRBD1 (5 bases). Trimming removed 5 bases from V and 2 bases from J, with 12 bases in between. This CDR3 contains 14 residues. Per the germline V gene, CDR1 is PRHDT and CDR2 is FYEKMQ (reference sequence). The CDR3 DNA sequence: TGTGCCAGCAGCCTCCCTACAGGTAACACTGAAGCTTTCTTT. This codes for CASSLPTGNTEAFF.

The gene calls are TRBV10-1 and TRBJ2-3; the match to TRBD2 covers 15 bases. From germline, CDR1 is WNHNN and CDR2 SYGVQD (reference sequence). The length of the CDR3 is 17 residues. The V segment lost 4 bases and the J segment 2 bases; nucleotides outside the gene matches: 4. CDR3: CASSGGLAGGLTDTQYF. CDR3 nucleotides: TGCGCCAGCAGTGGGGGACTAGCGGGGGGCCTCACAGATACGCAGTATTTT.

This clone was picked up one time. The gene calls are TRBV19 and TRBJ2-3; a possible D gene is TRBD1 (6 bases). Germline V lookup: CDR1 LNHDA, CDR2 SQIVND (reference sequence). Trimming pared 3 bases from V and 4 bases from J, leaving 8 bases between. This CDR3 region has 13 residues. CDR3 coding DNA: TGTGCCAGTAGTATCCGACAGGCAGATACGCAGTATTTT. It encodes CASSIRQADTQYF.

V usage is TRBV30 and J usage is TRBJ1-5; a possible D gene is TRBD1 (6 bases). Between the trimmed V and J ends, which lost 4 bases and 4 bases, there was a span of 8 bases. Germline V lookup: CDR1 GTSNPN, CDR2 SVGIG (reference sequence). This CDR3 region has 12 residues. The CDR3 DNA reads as TGTGCCTGGAACCAGGGGAATCAGCCCCAGCATTTT. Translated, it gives CAWNQGNQPQHF.

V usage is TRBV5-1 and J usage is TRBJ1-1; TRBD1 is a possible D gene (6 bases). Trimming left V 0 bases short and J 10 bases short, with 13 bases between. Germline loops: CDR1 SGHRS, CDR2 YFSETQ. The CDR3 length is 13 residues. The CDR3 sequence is CASSLGSGEAAFF. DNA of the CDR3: TGCGCCAGCAGCTTGGGATCAGGGGAGGCAGCTTTCTTT.

DNA for the CDR3: TGTGCCAGCAGTCCCGCCTGGTCCCCTTACAATGAGCAGTTCTTC. It codes for CASSPAWSPYNEQFF. V is TRBV27 and J is TRBJ2-1; D gene uncertain. This CDR3 is built from 15 residues. Germline CDR1 is MNHEY and CDR2 is SMNVEV (reference sequence). The ends were cut back, 5 bases at V and 4 bases at J, with 15 bases in the middle.

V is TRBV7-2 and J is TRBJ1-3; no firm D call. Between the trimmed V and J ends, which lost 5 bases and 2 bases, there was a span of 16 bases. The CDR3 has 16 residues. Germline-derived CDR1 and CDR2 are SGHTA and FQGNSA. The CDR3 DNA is TGTGCCAGCAGCCCGTCGCTCGGGTACCCTGGAAACACCATATATTTT. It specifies CASSPSLGYPGNTIYF.

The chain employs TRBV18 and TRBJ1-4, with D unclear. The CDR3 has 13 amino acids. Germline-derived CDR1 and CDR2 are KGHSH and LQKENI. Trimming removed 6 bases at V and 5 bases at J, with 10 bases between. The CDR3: CASSWTENEKLFF. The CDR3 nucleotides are TGTGCCAGCTCTTGGACGGAGAATGAAAAACTGTTTTTT. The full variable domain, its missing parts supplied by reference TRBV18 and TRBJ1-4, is NAGVMQNPRHLVRRRGQEARLRCSPMKGHSHVYWYRQLPEEGLKFMVYLQKENIIDESGMPKERFSAEFPKEGPSILRIQQVVRGDSAAYFCASSWTENEKLFFGSGTQLSVL.

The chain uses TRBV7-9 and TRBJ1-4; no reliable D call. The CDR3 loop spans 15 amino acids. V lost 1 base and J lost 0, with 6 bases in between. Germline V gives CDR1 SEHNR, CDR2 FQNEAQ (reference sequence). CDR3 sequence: CASSLGVATNEKLFF. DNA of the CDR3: TGTGCCAGCAGCTTAGGTGTTGCAACTAATGAAAAACTGTTTTTT.

The CDR3 spells CASSLGAGITEAFF. For the CDR3, the DNA is TGTGCCAGCAGCTTGGGAGCGGGGATCACTGAAGCTTTCTTT. V is TRBV4-2 and J is TRBJ1-1; no clear D gene. V was pared by 5 bases and J by 4 bases, with 14 bases between. The germline V gene has CDR1 LGHNA and CDR2 YNFKEQ. The CDR3 length is 14 residues.

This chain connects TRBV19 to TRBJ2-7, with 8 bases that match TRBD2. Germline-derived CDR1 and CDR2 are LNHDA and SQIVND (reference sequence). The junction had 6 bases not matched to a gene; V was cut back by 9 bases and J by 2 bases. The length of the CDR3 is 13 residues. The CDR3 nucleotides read TGTGCCAGCGAGAGCGGGGGAACCTACGAGCAGTACTTC. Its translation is CASESGGTYEQYF.

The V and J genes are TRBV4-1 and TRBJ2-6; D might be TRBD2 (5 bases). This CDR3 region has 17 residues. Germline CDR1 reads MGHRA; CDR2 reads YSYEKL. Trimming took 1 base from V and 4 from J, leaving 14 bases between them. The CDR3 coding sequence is TGCGCCAGCAGCCAAGGACCCGGGGAGAGGGGGGCCAACGTCCTGACTTTC. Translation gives CASSQGPGERGANVLTF.

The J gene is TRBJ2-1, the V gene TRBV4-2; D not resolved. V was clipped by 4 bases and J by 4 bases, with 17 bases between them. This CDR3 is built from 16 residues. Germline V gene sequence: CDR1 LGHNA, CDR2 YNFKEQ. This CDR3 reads CASSPPLPRGYNEQFF. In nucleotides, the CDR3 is TGTGCCAGCAGCCCCCCGCTACCCCGAGGTTACAATGAGCAGTTCTTC.

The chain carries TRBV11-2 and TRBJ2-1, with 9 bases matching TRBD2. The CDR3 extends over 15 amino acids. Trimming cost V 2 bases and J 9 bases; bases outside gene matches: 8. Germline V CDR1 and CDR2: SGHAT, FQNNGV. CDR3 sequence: CASSLQASGAGEQFF. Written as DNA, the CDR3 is TGTGCCAGCAGCTTACAGGCTAGCGGGGCTGGTGAGCAGTTCTTC.

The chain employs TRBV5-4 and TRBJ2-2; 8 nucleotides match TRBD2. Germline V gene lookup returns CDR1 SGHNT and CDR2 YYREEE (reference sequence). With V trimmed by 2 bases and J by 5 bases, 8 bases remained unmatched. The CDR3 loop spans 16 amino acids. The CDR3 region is CASSFIGGGLTGELFF. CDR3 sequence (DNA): TGTGCCAGCAGCTTCATCGGCGGGGGGCTTACCGGGGAGCTGTTTTTT. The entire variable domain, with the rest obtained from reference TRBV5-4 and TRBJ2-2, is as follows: ETGVTQSPTHLIKTRGQQVTLRCSSQSGHNTVSWYQQALGQGPQFIFQYYREEENGRGNFPPRFSGLQFPNYSSELNVNALELDDSALYLCASSFIGGGLTGELFFGEGSRLTVL.

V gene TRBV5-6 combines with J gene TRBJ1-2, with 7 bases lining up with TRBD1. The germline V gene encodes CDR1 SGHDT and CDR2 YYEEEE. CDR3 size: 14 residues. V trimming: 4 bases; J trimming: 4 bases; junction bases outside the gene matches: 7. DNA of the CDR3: TGTGCCAGCAGCCCCGGGGACAGTTCCTATGGCTACACCTTC. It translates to CASSPGDSSYGYTF. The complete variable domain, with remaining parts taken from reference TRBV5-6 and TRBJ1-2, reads DAGVTQSPTHLIKTRGQQVTLRCSPKSGHDTVSWYQQALGQGPQFIFQYYEEEERQRGNFPDRFSGHQFPNYSSELNVNALLLGDSALYLCASSPGDSSYGYTFGSGTRLTVV.

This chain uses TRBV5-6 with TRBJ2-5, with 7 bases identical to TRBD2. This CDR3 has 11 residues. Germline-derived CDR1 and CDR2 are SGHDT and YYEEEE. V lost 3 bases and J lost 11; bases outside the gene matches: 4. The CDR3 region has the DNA TGTGCCAGCAGCTGGGGGAGGGAGCAGTACTTC. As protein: CASSWGREQYF.

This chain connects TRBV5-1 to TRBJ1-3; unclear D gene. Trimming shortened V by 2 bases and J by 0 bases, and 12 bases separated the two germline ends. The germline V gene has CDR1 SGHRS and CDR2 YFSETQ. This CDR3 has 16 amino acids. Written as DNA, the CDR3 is TGCGCCAGCAGCTTTACCTCGCAGAGCTCTGGAAACACCATATATTTT. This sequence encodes CASSFTSQSSGNTIYF.

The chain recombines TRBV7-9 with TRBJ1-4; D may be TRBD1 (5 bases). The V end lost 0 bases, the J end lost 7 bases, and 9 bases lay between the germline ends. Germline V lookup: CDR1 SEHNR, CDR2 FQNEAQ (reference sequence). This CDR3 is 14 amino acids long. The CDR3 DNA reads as TGTGCCAGCAGCTTAGCGCATAGGGGTGAAAAACTGTTTTTT. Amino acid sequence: CASSLAHRGEKLFF.

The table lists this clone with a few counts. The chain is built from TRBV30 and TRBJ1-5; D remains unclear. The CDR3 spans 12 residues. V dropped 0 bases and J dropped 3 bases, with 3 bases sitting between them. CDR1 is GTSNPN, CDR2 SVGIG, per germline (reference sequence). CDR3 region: CAWSVNNQPQHF. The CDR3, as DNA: TGTGCCTGGAGTGTTAACAATCAGCCCCAGCATTTT.